Detailed here is one T cell receptor (beta chain). The data originate from a study of blood T cell repertoires in COVID-19. Overall study context: Collection of acute and convalescent COVID-19 samples took place in the United States, Italy and Spain. PBMCs, B-cell-depleted T cells, or T cells were the source of the cDNA or gDNA that made up the material.

In the original workflow: Amplification with reference gene primers provided the estimates of nucleated cell counts. Assay: immunoSEQ multiplex PCR; the TCRdb copy retains only in-frame clones and omits some. V and J calls and clone size are copied from that table; D and trimming were computed from the DNA. Here the sample spans under 450,000 clones, over 75% being singletons. Germline V gene sequence: CDR1 ENHRY, CDR2 SYGVKD. The V and J ends lost 0 bases and 9 bases respectively, with 11 bases between them. The CDR3 is 13 amino acids. The source material was PBMCs or T cells enriched from blood (not recorded which). The source of this sequence is a man aged 30 to 45 who had recovered from COVID-19. The chain joins TRBV10-3 to TRBJ1-2; no reliable D call. The CDR3 region has the DNA TGTGCCATCAGTGAGTCTACTACCCGGCGCTACACCTTC. Its protein product is CAISESTTRRYTF.